This T cell receptor (beta chain) was identified in a study of cytomegalovirus exposure and HLA in healthy donors. For the study at large: In terms of ancestry, the Caucasian-associated cluster contained roughly 81% of the approximately 400 genotyped donors.

The CDR3 has 14 amino acids. Trimming took off 4 bases at V and 2 bases at J, with 13 bases between the two ends. Germline V gives CDR1 SQVTM, CDR2 ANQGSEA. The PCR employed 60 Vbeta primers together with 13 Jbeta primers. Produced via immunoSEQ multiplex PCR; TCRdb's table is partial and in-frame only. The repertoire holds over 110,000 clones, with 78% as singletons. Source material: PBMCs. The gene calls are TRBV29-1 and TRBJ2-3; TRBD1 might be the D (6 bases). The clonotype comes from a woman in her thirties or forties in good health and CMV-seropositive. The CDR3 sequence: CSVAPGHNTDTQYF. DNA for the CDR3: TGCAGCGTTGCACCGGGACACAACACAGATACGCAGTATTTT.